Each of the 17 T cell receptor beta chains below was sequenced from the same sample in a study of CD8 T cells in Susac syndrome. Random hexamers were used to reverse transcribe the RNA input (about 0.5 to 1 ug). TCRdb processed the immunoSEQ multiplex PCR reads anew with MiXCR; each CDR3 protein has one entry. The data hold about 200,000 distinct CDR3 sequences, with nearly 95% observed a single time. What was sequenced was CD4+ T cells from PBMCs. These receptors came from a human donor with multiple sclerosis.

The chain is built from TRBV29-1 and TRBJ2-1; possibly TRBD2 for D (5 bases). The V gene's germline CDR1 is SQVTM and CDR2 ANQGSEA. Trimming took off 4 bases at V and 3 bases at J, with 10 bases between the two ends. The CDR3 is 13 amino acids. The CDR3: CSVALAGYNEQFF. The CDR3 nucleotides are TGCAGCGTTGCCCTAGCCGGCTACAATGAGCAGTTCTTC.

CDR3 residues: CASAQGGREQPQHF. CDR3 bases: TGTGCCAGCGCCCAGGGGGGAAGAGAGCAGCCCCAGCATTTT. The chain links TRBV7-9 to TRBJ1-5, with 7 bases aligning to TRBD1. This CDR3 comprises 14 residues. Germline-derived CDR1 and CDR2 are SEHNR and FQNEAQ (reference sequence). V lost 8 bases and J lost 7; bases outside the gene matches: 11.

The rearrangement joins TRBV12-3 or TRBV12-4 to TRBJ2-2; the D gene is possibly TRBD2 (5 bases). This CDR3 comprises 15 residues. Trimming removed 7 bases at V and 0 bases at J, with 12 bases between. The CDR3 bases are TGTGCCAGCACCTCGGGGTTCGCGAACACCGGGGAGCTGTTTTTT. Translated, it gives CASTSGFANTGELFF.

The V and J genes are TRBV11-2 and TRBJ2-7; D possibly matches TRBD1 or TRBD2 (6 bases each). V was shortened by 5 bases and J by 1 base, with 21 bases between the two germline ends. Looked up from germline, CDR1 is SGHAT and CDR2 is FQNNGV. This CDR3 spans 17 amino acids. CDR3 nucleotides: TGTGCCAGCAGCCCTACAATTCAACAGGGAGGTTCCTACGAGCAGTACTTC. This gives the protein CASSPTIQQGGSYEQYF.

The rearrangement links TRBV29-1 to TRBJ1-1; TRBD1 agrees at 7 bases. Germline CDR1 and CDR2: SQVTM and ANQGSEA. The CDR3 contains 14 residues. Trimming cost V 3 bases and J 1 base; bases outside gene matches: 5. The CDR3 protein is CSVDTGDQNTEAFF. The CDR3 nucleotides read TGCAGCGTTGATACAGGGGACCAGAACACTGAAGCTTTCTTT.

The V and J genes are TRBV12-3 or TRBV12-4 and TRBJ2-3; D might be TRBD1 (5 bases). The CDR3 contains 15 residues. Trimming took off 6 bases at V and 1 base at J, with 14 bases between the two ends. The CDR3 DNA reads TGTGCCAGCAGCGCATTCAAGACAGGCACAGATACGCAGTATTTT. Protein product: CASSAFKTGTDTQYF.

The V gene is TRBV24-1, the J gene TRBJ2-5; D is perhaps TRBD2 (5 bases). The germline V gene has CDR1 KGHDR and CDR2 SFDVKD. The CDR3 consists of 12 residues. Trimming stripped 6 bases from V and 3 bases from J, with 7 bases between. The CDR3 nucleotides read TGTGCCACCAGTCCCGGGAAAGAGACCCAGTACTTC. This sequence encodes CATSPGKETQYF.

The chain uses TRBV9 and TRBJ2-7; D is unclear. Germline CDR1 SGDLS, CDR2 YYNGEE. The CDR3 is 13 residues long. V lost 4 bases and J lost 5, with 13 bases in between. DNA for the CDR3: TGTGCCAGCAGCTCCCGGACGCAGGACGAGCAGTACTTC. Amino acids: CASSSRTQDEQYF.

The chain carries TRBV12-3 or TRBV12-4 and TRBJ1-3; no reliable D call. The CDR3 is made up of 15 amino acids. Between the trimmed V and J ends, which lost 2 bases and 8 bases, there was a span of 16 bases. CDR3 in amino acids: CASSLTPQRAHTIYF. CDR3 bases: TGTGCCAGCAGTTTAACGCCCCAGCGGGCCCACACCATATATTTT.

The rearrangement uses TRBV3-1 and TRBJ1-5; D possibly corresponds to TRBD1 (6 bases). The CDR3 runs 15 residues. V was clipped by 5 bases and J by 7 bases, with 18 bases between them. Germline CDR1 and CDR2: LGHDT and YNNKEL (reference sequence). In nucleotides, the CDR3 is TGTGCCAGCAGCAAAGGGACACGGGATGAGCAGCCCCAGCATTTT. It yields the protein CASSKGTRDEQPQHF.

The chain is built from TRBV11-2 and TRBJ2-4, with 7 nucleotides matching TRBD1. V gave up 5 bases and J gave up 8 bases; unmatched junction bases: 6. Germline values: CDR1 SGHAT, CDR2 FQNNGV. This CDR3 contains 13 residues. The chain's CDR3 is CASSKQGLDIQYF. In nucleotides, the CDR3 is TGTGCCAGCAGCAAACAGGGGTTGGACATTCAGTACTTC. Full variable domain (remainder filled in from reference TRBV11-2 and TRBJ2-4): EAGVAQSPRYKIIEKRQSVAFWCNPISGHATLYWYQQILGQGPKLLIQFQNNGVVDDSQLPKDRFSAERLKGVDSTLKIQPAKLEDSAVYLCASSKQGLDIQYFGAGTRLSVL.

V is TRBV5-6 and J is TRBJ2-3; D is unclear. The V end was cut by 3 bases, the J end by 6 bases, with 11 bases between. This CDR3 contains 13 residues. Germline V CDR1 and CDR2: SGHDT, YYEEEE. The CDR3 is CASSYRSRDTQYF. The CDR3 region has the DNA TGTGCCAGCAGCTACCGTTCTCGGGATACGCAGTATTTT. The whole variable domain, filled in from reference TRBV5-6 and TRBJ2-3, reads DAGVTQSPTHLIKTRGQQVTLRCSPKSGHDTVSWYQQALGQGPQFIFQYYEEEERQRGNFPDRFSGHQFPNYSSELNVNALLLGDSALYLCASSYRSRDTQYFGPGTRLTVL.

The CDR3 reads CASSQRQETQYF. The CDR3 nucleotides read TGCGCCAGCAGCCAGCGGCAAGAGACCCAGTACTTC. The chain joins TRBV5-1 to TRBJ2-5; D is possibly TRBD2 (5 bases). Germline values: CDR1 SGHRS, CDR2 YFSETQ. The CDR3 is 12 amino acids. V lost 4 bases and J 2 bases, leaving 6 bases between the germline ends.

This clonotype was recorded once. The gene calls are TRBV6-5 and TRBJ2-3; no firm D call. V was cut by 0 bases and J by 6 bases, with 7 bases left in between. The CDR3 has 13 amino acids. CDR1 and CDR2 from the germline V gene are MNHEY and SVGAGI. The CDR3 loop is CASSYSRADTQYF. The CDR3 DNA sequence: TGTGCCAGCAGTTACTCCCGGGCCGATACGCAGTATTTT.

The chain recombines TRBV5-4 with TRBJ2-5; D could derive from TRBD1 or TRBD2 (5 bases each). Germline lookup yields CDR1 SGHNT and CDR2 YYREEE (reference sequence). The V gene lost 0 bases and the J gene lost 3 bases, with 12 bases spanning the gap. The CDR3 is 15 residues long. In nucleotides, the CDR3 is TGTGCCAGCAGCTTGGTCCCAGGGCGGGAAGAGACCCAGTACTTC. This encodes CASSLVPGREETQYF.

The CDR3 protein is CASTFSGEPYEQYF. Written as DNA, the CDR3 is TGTGCCAGCACCTTCAGCGGGGAACCCTACGAGCAGTACTTC. J is TRBJ2-7 and V is TRBV12-3 or TRBV12-4, with 7 positions matching TRBD2. There are 14 residues in the CDR3. With 7 bases clipped from V and 2 bases from J, the junction kept 8 bases outside the gene matches.

The V call is TRBV29-1, the J call TRBJ2-1; D unclear. The CDR3 runs 11 residues. V gave up 6 bases and J gave up 8 bases, with 11 bases separating them. Germline V gene data show CDR1 as SQVTM and CDR2 as ANQGSEA. This CDR3 reads CSVYGRDEQFF. In nucleotides, the CDR3 is TGCAGCGTCTATGGAAGGGATGAGCAGTTCTTC.